This entry is about one T cell receptor (beta chain). The antigen is undetermined. CDR3 length: 13 residues. V lost 0 bases to trimming and J lost 4 bases, with 6 bases between them. Per germline, CDR1 WNHNN and CDR2 SYGVQD (reference sequence). This record belongs to a study of Ad26.COV2.S vaccination and SARS-CoV-2 variants. The protocol was immunoSEQ multiplex PCR, while the TCRdb copy is restricted to in-frame clones and leaves out a portion. This repertoire shows about 350,000 clones, around 90% found once; its top ten account for 3% to 5%. Study conclusions and caveats: For non-spike TCRs, breadth in vaccine recipients resembled that in placebo recipients. The breadth of spike-specific CD8+ and CD4+ T cell responses after vaccination was reportedly substantial. Recipients given vaccine exceeded placebo recipients in spike-specific TCR breadth. The TCR-based breadth and depth measures might underestimate overall T cell responses.

The sample here was peripheral blood, taken after recovery from COVID-19. This rearrangement joins TRBV10-1 to TRBJ1-1; D is ambiguous. The sequence was collected from a human donor who had recovered from COVID-19. The CDR3 region has the DNA TGCGCCAGCAGTGAGTCACGGGGCACTGAAGCTTTCTTT. Encoded protein: CASSESRGTEAFF.